This record concerns one T cell receptor (beta chain) sequence. The sample belongs to a study of blood T cell repertoires in COVID-19. Background on the study: PBMCs, B-cell-depleted T cells, or T cells provided the cDNA or gDNA that made up the material.

Authors' methods: Scientists estimated how many nucleated cells there were by amplifying reference gene primers. Produced via immunoSEQ multiplex PCR; TCRdb's table is partial and in-frame only. V, J and clone size are taken as reported in that table, and D and trimming were inferred from the DNA itself. The table shows 150,000 to 200,000 clones, with roughly 82% occurring only once. CDR1 MDHEN and CDR2 SYDVKM come from the germline V gene. Trimming took off 7 bases at V and 3 bases at J, with 16 bases between the two ends. This CDR3 has 15 residues. Sequenced material: peripheral blood. This TCR was sampled from a woman aged 25 to 45 with acute or convalescent COVID-19. V gene TRBV28 combines with J gene TRBJ1-5, with D possibly matching TRBD1 (5 bases). CDR3 protein: CASTRTGGTNQPQHF. The CDR3 DNA reads TGTGCCAGCACTCGAACCGGGGGGACCAATCAGCCCCAGCATTTT.